These T cell receptor beta chains were read from a single sample in a study of regulatory T cells in long-lasting Graves disease. TCRdb reanalysed the multiplex PCR reads using MiXCR and keeps one entry per CDR3 protein. The repertoire has some 370,000 distinct CDR3 sequences, about a fifth of them found once; the top ten carry around 20%. Sequencing used peripheral blood mononuclear cells (PBMCs), obtained when the disease was refractory, from a patient treated with antithyroid drugs. All receptors derive from a female donor with Graves disease. Each CDR3 is given with its conserved first and last residue. Each record gives: V gene, J gene, CDR3 protein.

>TRBV27|TRBJ2-7
CASSLLGQGAGEQYF
>TRBV7-2|TRBJ2-2
CASITSGGMELFF
>TRBV7-2|TRBJ2-2
CASSSTQGARTGELFF
>TRBV3-1|TRBJ1-1
CASSQELTGPRRAEAFF
>TRBV7-8|TRBJ2-7
CASSLVFSSGSPYEQYF
>TRBV30|TRBJ2-5
CAWSLGAAKTQYF
>TRBV7-8|TRBJ2-1
CASSLSGTSGTHRSEQFF
>TRBV7-9|TRBJ1-1
CASSPPRDSPDQAFF
>TRBV10-3|TRBJ1-5
CATYSEGQPQHF
>TRBV27|TRBJ2-7
CASSLTYPGRYEQYF
>TRBV11-1|TRBJ2-1
CASSALALDEQFF
>TRBV24-1|TRBJ2-3
CATSGASGAPDTQYF
>TRBV27|TRBJ1-1
CASALWSGSMNTEAFF
>TRBV4-2|TRBJ2-7
CASSQFLFYEQYF
>TRBV5-6|TRBJ2-5
CASSELTGGGQETQYF
>TRBV11-2|TRBJ1-2
CASRFQALLGGYTF
>TRBV7-8|TRBJ2-4
CASSLGFGRALAKNIQYF
>TRBV29-1|TRBJ2-7
CSVQWGTYEQYF
>TRBV30|TRBJ2-7
CAWTPGQGEAYEQYF
>TRBV12-5|TRBJ1-2
CASGLMGYGYTF
>TRBV11-2|TRBJ2-6
CASSPSGTGSGANVLTF
>TRBV7-2|TRBJ2-3
CASRGNVADTQYF
>TRBV29-1|TRBJ2-7
CSVEQWDRGGYEQYF
>TRBV6-5|TRBJ1-2
CASSCSIGGGYTF
>TRBV28|TRBJ2-5
CASRAATGDKALLGTQYF
>TRBV6-2/TRBV6-3|TRBJ2-7
CASVPGQGNEQYF